This TCR beta chain was captured by sequencing in a study of T cell responses to AZD1222 COVID-19 vaccine. Study results and limitations: At baseline, seropositivity was found in only a handful of AZD1222 recipients. After the peak T cell response, and only then, were repertoires sampled. Spike-specific TCR breadth rose after two AZD1222 doses, and depth rose as well. Epitopes outside B.1.351 and B.1.1.7 mutated regions reportedly drew nearly half of spike TCRs.

Only in-frame clones appear in the TCRdb table, and some are missing; sequencing was by immunoSEQ multiplex PCR. The sample includes some 120,000 clones, 80% to 90% of them seen just once. CDR3 length: 15 residues. CDR1 is SGHNT and CDR2 is YENEEA in the germline V gene. Trimming at V came to 3 bases and at J to 4 bases, leaving 6 bases not matched to a gene. Comment on this clone: The antigen is unknown.

The TCR comes from an adult in good health. Sequences were derived from peripheral blood, sampled on day 0 of AZD1222 vaccination. The genes are TRBV11-3 and TRBJ2-1, with 7 bases matching TRBD1. In DNA, the CDR3 is TGTGCCAGCAGCTTTAAAGGGACAGTGTACAATGAGCAGTTCTTC. This gives the protein CASSFKGTVYNEQFF.